The rows below give T cell receptor beta chains drawn from one sample of a study of identical twins. Using its own MiXCR run on the 5' RACE reads, TCRdb lists one record per CDR3 protein. The table lists hundreds of thousands of distinct CDR3 sequences, around an eighth of them singletons. The sample also formed part of further work on yellow fever vaccine responses in identical twins.

Sample: CD8+ T cells sorted from blood. The receptors shown here come from a woman under 30 in good health. The CDR3 runs from the conserved cysteine through the conserved F or W.

cdr3_aa: CASSLPTPGQYLEKLFF
j_call: TRBJ1-4
v_call: TRBV7-9

cdr3_aa: CASSLGGLAGNEQFF
j_call: TRBJ2-1
v_call: TRBV27

cdr3_aa: CASSSLPLSLGLAVGETQYF
j_call: TRBJ2-5
v_call: TRBV11-2

cdr3_aa: CASRNRDRENNEQFF
j_call: TRBJ2-1
v_call: TRBV2

cdr3_aa: CASSYSGQGMQYF
j_call: TRBJ2-3
v_call: TRBV6-6

cdr3_aa: CASSYPPTGRYGYTF
j_call: TRBJ1-2
v_call: TRBV6-5

cdr3_aa: CATSRVRSGGNTIYF
j_call: TRBJ1-3
v_call: TRBV15

cdr3_aa: CASSPSGGRAKGQFF
j_call: TRBJ2-1
v_call: TRBV7-3

cdr3_aa: CASSATGGGPFEQYF
j_call: TRBJ2-7
v_call: TRBV7-2

cdr3_aa: CASSQVLAGVSSYEQYF
j_call: TRBJ2-7
v_call: TRBV4-1

cdr3_aa: CASIDIPGTEAFF
j_call: TRBJ1-1
v_call: TRBV11-2

cdr3_aa: CASSYSPRGPYNEQFF
j_call: TRBJ2-1
v_call: TRBV6-2/TRBV6-3

cdr3_aa: CASRDYRNEQFF
j_call: TRBJ2-1
v_call: TRBV25-1

cdr3_aa: CASSSRQGGDTQYF
j_call: TRBJ2-3
v_call: TRBV4-1

cdr3_aa: CASSSETSGGYNEQFF
j_call: TRBJ2-1
v_call: TRBV7-2

cdr3_aa: CASSFLPSGKDTQYF
j_call: TRBJ2-3
v_call: TRBV27

cdr3_aa: CASSTPGQGPHEQYF
j_call: TRBJ2-7
v_call: TRBV10-2

cdr3_aa: CASSQDLFWSGDSAGNTDTQYF
j_call: TRBJ2-3
v_call: TRBV3-1

cdr3_aa: CASTSGQGRRPQHF
j_call: TRBJ1-5
v_call: TRBV28

cdr3_aa: CASNPGGADEQFF
j_call: TRBJ2-1
v_call: TRBV6-6

cdr3_aa: CSVALATGELFF
j_call: TRBJ2-2
v_call: TRBV29-1

cdr3_aa: CSVVPSSGLRDYGYTF
j_call: TRBJ1-2
v_call: TRBV29-1

cdr3_aa: CATMGVNEQFF
j_call: TRBJ2-1
v_call: TRBV24-1

cdr3_aa: CSVVSTHTDTQYF
j_call: TRBJ2-3
v_call: TRBV29-1

cdr3_aa: CASSQAQEVRGDTEAFF
j_call: TRBJ1-1
v_call: TRBV4-1

cdr3_aa: CASSPGLVDEQFF
j_call: TRBJ2-1
v_call: TRBV5-4

cdr3_aa: CASSYVLAGANEQYF
j_call: TRBJ2-7
v_call: TRBV6-5

cdr3_aa: CASSPGSRGYNEQFF
j_call: TRBJ2-1
v_call: TRBV5-5

cdr3_aa: CASSENPRDRELCEQFF
j_call: TRBJ2-1
v_call: TRBV2

cdr3_aa: CASSGPGLAGSNEQFF
j_call: TRBJ2-1
v_call: TRBV12-3/TRBV12-4

cdr3_aa: CASSQVWGAVAGLQFF
j_call: TRBJ2-1
v_call: TRBV3-1

cdr3_aa: CASSHDLTENEQFF
j_call: TRBJ2-1
v_call: TRBV7-9

cdr3_aa: CASSHSGDTDEQFF
j_call: TRBJ2-1
v_call: TRBV12-3/TRBV12-4

cdr3_aa: CASSYSAGLDEQYF
j_call: TRBJ2-7
v_call: TRBV6-5

cdr3_aa: CASSEKAGANTGELFF
j_call: TRBJ2-2
v_call: TRBV6-1

cdr3_aa: CASSKPGFGYTF
j_call: TRBJ1-2
v_call: TRBV27

cdr3_aa: CASSLVRTSGRAGTDTQYF
j_call: TRBJ2-3
v_call: TRBV12-3/TRBV12-4

cdr3_aa: CAGTSGGGEQFF
j_call: TRBJ2-1
v_call: TRBV2

cdr3_aa: CANSLEPGTDNTGELFF
j_call: TRBJ2-2
v_call: TRBV7-2

cdr3_aa: CASSPVLVGALHDTQYF
j_call: TRBJ2-3
v_call: TRBV7-9

cdr3_aa: CASLGAPRSYEQYF
j_call: TRBJ2-7
v_call: TRBV12-3/TRBV12-4

cdr3_aa: CASSQEGTQRETQYF
j_call: TRBJ2-5
v_call: TRBV4-1

cdr3_aa: CASEVGGELDNEQFF
j_call: TRBJ2-1
v_call: TRBV15

cdr3_aa: CASSAIGTDRSYEQYF
j_call: TRBJ2-7
v_call: TRBV28

cdr3_aa: CATSVGLAVTDTQYF
j_call: TRBJ2-3
v_call: TRBV15

cdr3_aa: CASKTSGRPWEQFF
j_call: TRBJ2-1
v_call: TRBV6-1

cdr3_aa: CATTGKLGSPLHF
j_call: TRBJ1-6
v_call: TRBV15

cdr3_aa: CASSGGTSAYVEQFF
j_call: TRBJ2-1
v_call: TRBV7-9

cdr3_aa: CASSSASGVQPQHF
j_call: TRBJ1-5
v_call: TRBV12-3/TRBV12-4

cdr3_aa: CATSRVRDPGGNEQFF
j_call: TRBJ2-1
v_call: TRBV15

cdr3_aa: CASSSTSGGLSDTQYF
j_call: TRBJ2-3
v_call: TRBV4-2

cdr3_aa: CSKAGGVYNEQFF
j_call: TRBJ2-1
v_call: TRBV20-1

cdr3_aa: CASSLGDSSTDTQYF
j_call: TRBJ2-3
v_call: TRBV7-9

cdr3_aa: CSAPESGSSNEQFF
j_call: TRBJ2-1
v_call: TRBV20-1

cdr3_aa: CASSEASSTDTQYF
j_call: TRBJ2-3
v_call: TRBV2